The 6 T cell receptor beta chains given below trace back to one sample, sequenced in a study of monozygotic twins with inflammatory bowel disease. From the 5' RACE reads, TCRdb lists one entry per CDR3 protein and no DNA. This sample's clone table lists some 330,000 distinct CDR3 sequences. The sequenced material came from blood. The origin of the receptors is a human donor with ulcerative colitis or Crohn's disease, or a healthy co-twin of an affected twin (not recorded which).

V usage is TRBV7-2 and J usage is TRBJ1-1; without DNA, the TCRdb call of TRBD1 cannot be checked. The CDR3 contains 13 residues. Per the germline V gene, CDR1 is SGHTA and CDR2 is FQGNSA. This CDR3 is CASRSTGVGMAFF.

The V and J genes are TRBV18 and TRBJ2-2; TCRdb's D gene call, TRBD1, goes unchecked for lack of DNA. CDR1 and CDR2 from the germline V gene are KGHSH and LQKENI. The length of the CDR3 is 16 residues. The CDR3 reads CASSTRAGTDGGELFF.

V and J are TRBV4-2 and TRBJ2-2. The length of the CDR3 is 15 residues. Germline V gene data show CDR1 as LGHNA and CDR2 as YNFKEQ. This CDR3 reads CASSQGTSNTGELFF.

The chain employs TRBV25-1 and TRBJ2-7; the D call of TRBD1 rests on TCRdb alone, since no DNA is present to check it. The V gene's germline CDR1 is MGHDK and CDR2 SYGVNS. The CDR3 totals 15 residues. The CDR3 protein is CASIPGGTGGDEQYF.

CDR3 in amino acids: CSASRDSTGANVLTF. The rearrangement joins TRBV20-1 to TRBJ2-6; TCRdb selects TRBD2, and the lack of DNA leaves this call unchecked. Per the germline V gene, CDR1 is DFQATT and CDR2 is SNEGSKA (reference sequence). The CDR3 length is 15 residues.

V usage is TRBV15 and J usage is TRBJ2-7; TCRdb gives TRBD2 as the D gene, but with no DNA this cannot be confirmed. The CDR3 loop spans 17 amino acids. Germline CDR1 is LNHNV and CDR2 is YYDKDF (reference sequence). The CDR3 reads CAISRGLASGSSYEQYF.